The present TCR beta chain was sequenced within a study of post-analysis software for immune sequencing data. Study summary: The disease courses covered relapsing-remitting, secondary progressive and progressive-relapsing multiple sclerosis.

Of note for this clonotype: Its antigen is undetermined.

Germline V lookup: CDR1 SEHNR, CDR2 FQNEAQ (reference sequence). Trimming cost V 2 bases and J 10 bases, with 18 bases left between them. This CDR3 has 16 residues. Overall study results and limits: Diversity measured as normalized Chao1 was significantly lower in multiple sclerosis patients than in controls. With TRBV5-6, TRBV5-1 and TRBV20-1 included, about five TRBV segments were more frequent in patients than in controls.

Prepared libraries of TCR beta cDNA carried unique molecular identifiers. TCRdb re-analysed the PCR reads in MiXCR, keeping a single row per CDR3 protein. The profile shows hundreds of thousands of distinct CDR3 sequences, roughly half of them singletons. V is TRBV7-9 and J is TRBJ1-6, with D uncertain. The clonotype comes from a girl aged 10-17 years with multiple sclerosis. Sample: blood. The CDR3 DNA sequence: TGTGCCAGCAGCTTACAGTCTGTGTCAATTGGATCACCCCTCCACTTT. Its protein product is CASSLQSVSIGSPLHF.